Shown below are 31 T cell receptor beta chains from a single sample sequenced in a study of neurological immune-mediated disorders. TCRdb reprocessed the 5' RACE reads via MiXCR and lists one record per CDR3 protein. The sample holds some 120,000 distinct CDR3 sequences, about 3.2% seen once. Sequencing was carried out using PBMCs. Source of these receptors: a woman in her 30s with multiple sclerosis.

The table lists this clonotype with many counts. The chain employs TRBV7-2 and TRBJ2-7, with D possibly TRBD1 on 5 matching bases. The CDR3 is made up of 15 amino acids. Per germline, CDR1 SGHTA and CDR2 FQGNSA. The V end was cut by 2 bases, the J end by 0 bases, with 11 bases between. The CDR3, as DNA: TGTGCCAGCAGCTTATCAACAGGTTCCTCCTACGAGCAGTACTTC. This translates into CASSLSTGSSYEQYF.

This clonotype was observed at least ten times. The CDR3 protein is CASGGRYYGYTF. CDR3 nucleotides: TGTGCCAGCGGGGGCAGATACTATGGCTACACCTTC. The V call is TRBV25-1, the J call TRBJ1-2; D possibly corresponds to TRBD1 (6 bases). The CDR3 has 12 amino acids. The germline CDR1 and CDR2 sequences are MGHDK and SYGVNS. The V end lost 8 bases, the J end lost 3 bases, and 10 bases lay between the germline ends.

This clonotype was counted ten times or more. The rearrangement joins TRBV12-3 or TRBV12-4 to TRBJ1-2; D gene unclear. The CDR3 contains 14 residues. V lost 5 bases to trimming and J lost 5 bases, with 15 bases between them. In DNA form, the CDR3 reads TGTGCCAGCAGTGTTTACCAGGTTGCGTATGGCTACACCTTC. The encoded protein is CASSVYQVAYGYTF.

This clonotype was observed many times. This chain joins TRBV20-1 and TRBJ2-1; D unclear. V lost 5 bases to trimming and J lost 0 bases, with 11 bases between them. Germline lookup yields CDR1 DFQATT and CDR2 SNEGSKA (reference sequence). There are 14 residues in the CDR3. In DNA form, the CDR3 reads TGCAGTGCTGCACGCGGTAGCTCCTACAATGAGCAGTTCTTC. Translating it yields CSAARGSSYNEQFF.

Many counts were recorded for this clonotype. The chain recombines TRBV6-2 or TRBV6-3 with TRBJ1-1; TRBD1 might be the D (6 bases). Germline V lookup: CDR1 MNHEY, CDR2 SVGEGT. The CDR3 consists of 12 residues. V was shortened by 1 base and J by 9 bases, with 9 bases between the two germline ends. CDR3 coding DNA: TGTGCCAGCAGTTACTGGGGGCTACAAGCTTTCTTT. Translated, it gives CASSYWGLQAFF.

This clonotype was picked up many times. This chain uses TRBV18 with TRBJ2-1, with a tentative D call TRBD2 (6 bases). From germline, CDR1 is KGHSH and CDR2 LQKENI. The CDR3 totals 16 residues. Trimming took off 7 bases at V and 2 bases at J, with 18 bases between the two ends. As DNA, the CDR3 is TGTGCCAGCTTTTCCCCCGGGAGCAGGACCTACAATGAGCAGTTCTTC. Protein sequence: CASFSPGSRTYNEQFF.

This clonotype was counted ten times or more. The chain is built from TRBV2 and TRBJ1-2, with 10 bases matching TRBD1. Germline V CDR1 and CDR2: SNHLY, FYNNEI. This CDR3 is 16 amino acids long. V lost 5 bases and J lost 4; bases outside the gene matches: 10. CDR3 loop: CASSRQGASKSYGYTF. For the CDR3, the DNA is TGTGCCAGCAGTCGACAGGGGGCGAGCAAAAGCTATGGCTACACCTTC.

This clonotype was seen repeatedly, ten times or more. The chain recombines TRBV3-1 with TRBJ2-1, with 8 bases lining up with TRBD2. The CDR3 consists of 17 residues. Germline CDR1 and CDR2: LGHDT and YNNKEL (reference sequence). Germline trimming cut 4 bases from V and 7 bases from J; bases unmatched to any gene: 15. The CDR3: CASSPVSGGTGGNEQFF. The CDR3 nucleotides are TGTGCCAGCAGCCCGGTCTCGGGAGGGACGGGGGGGAATGAGCAGTTCTTC.

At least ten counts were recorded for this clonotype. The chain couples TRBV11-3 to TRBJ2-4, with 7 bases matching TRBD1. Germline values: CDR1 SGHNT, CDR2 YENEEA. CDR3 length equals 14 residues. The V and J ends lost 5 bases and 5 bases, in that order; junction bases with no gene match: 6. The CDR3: CASSHRDSENIQYF. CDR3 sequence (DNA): TGTGCCAGCAGCCACCGGGACAGCGAAAACATTCAGTACTTC.

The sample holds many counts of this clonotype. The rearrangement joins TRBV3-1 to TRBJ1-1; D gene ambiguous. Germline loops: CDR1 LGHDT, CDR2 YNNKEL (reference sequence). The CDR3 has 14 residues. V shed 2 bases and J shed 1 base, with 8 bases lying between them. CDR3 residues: CASSQFYRNTEAFF. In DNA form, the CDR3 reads TGTGCCAGCAGCCAATTTTACAGGAACACTGAAGCTTTCTTT. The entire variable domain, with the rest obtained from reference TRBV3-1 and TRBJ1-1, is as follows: DTAVSQTPKYLVTQMGNDKSIKCEQNLGHDTMYWYKQDSKKFLKIMFSYNNKELIINETVPNRFSPKSPDKAHLNLHINSLELGDSAVYFCASSQFYRNTEAFFGQGTRLTVV.

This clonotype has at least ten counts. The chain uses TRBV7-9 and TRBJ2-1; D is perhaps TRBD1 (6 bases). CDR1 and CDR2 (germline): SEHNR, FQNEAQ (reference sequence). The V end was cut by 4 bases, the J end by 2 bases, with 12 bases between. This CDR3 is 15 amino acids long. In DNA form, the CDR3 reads TGTGCCAGCAGCTCCACGACAGGCCCCTACAATGAGCAGTTCTTC. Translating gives CASSSTTGPYNEQFF.

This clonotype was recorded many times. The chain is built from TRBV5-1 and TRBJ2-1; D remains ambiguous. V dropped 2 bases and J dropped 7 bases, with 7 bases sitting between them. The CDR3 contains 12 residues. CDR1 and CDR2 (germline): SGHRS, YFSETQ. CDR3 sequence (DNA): TGCGCCAGCAGCTTTTTGGGTAATGAGCAGTTCTTC. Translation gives CASSFLGNEQFF.

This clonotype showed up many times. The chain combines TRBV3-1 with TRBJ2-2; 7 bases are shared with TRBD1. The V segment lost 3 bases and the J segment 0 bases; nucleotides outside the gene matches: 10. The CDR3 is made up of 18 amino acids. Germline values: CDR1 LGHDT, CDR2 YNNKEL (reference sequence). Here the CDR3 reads CASSHHMSGTANTGELFF. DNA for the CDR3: TGTGCCAGCAGCCATCACATGTCCGGGACAGCGAACACCGGGGAGCTGTTTTTT.

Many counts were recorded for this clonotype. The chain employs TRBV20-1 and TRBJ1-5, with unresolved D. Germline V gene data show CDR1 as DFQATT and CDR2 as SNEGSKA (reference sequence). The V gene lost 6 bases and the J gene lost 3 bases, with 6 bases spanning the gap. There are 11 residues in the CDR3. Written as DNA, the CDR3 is TGCAGTGCGTCAAACAATCAGCCCCAGCATTTT. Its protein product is CSASNNQPQHF.

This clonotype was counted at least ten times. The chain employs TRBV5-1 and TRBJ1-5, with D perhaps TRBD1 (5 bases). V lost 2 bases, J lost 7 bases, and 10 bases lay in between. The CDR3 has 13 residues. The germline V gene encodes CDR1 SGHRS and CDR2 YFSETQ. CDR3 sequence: CASSFGGRQPQHF. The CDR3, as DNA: TGCGCCAGCAGCTTTGGGGGGAGACAGCCCCAGCATTTT.

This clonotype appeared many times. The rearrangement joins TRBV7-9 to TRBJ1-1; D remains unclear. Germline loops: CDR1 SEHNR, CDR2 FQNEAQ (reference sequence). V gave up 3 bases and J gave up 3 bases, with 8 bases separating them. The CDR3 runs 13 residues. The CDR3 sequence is CASSFATDTEAFF. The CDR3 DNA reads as TGTGCCAGCAGCTTCGCCACAGACACTGAAGCTTTCTTT.

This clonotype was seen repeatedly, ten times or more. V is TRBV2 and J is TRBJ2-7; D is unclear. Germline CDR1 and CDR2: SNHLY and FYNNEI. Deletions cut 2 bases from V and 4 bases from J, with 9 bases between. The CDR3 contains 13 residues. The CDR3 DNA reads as TGTGCCAGCAGTGAATTTAGGGCGTACGAGCAGTACTTC. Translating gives CASSEFRAYEQYF.

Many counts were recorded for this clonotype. In DNA, the CDR3 is TGTGCCAGCACGGCAGATAGCAATCAGCCCCAGCATTTT. It translates to CASTADSNQPQHF. The V call is TRBV12-3 or TRBV12-4, the J call TRBJ1-5; no reliable D call. The CDR3 sequence is 13 residues long. V gave up 7 bases and J gave up 0 bases, with 7 bases separating them.

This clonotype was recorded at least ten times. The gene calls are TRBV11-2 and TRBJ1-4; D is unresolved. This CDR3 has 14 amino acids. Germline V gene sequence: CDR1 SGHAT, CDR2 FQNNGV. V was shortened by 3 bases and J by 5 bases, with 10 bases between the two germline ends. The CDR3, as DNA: TGTGCCAGCAGCTTCGTATGGGGAAATGAAAAACTGTTTTTT. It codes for CASSFVWGNEKLFF.

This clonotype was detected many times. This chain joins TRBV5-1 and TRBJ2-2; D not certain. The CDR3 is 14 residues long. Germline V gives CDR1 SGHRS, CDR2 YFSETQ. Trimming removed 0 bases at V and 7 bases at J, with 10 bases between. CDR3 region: CASSLAKAIGELFF. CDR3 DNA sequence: TGCGCCAGCAGCTTGGCGAAAGCCATCGGGGAGCTGTTTTTT.

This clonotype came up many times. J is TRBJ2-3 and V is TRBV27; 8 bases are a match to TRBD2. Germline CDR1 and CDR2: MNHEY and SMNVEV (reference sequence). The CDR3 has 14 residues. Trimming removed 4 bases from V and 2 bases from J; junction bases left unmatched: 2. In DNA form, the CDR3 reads TGTGCCAGCAGTTCTAGCGGGCACACAGATACGCAGTATTTT. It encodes CASSSSGHTDTQYF.

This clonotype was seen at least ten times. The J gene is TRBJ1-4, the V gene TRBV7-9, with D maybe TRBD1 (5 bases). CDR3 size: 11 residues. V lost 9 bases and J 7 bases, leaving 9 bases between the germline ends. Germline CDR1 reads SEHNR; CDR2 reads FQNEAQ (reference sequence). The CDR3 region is CASGQIEKLFF. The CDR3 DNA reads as TGTGCCAGTGGACAAATTGAAAAACTGTTTTTT.

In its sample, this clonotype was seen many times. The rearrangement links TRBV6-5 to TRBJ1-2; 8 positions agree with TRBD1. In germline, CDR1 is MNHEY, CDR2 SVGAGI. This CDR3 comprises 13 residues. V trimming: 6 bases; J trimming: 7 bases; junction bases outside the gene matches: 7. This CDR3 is CASSLGQGSGYTF. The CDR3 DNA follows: TGTGCCAGCAGCCTCGGACAGGGTAGTGGCTACACCTTC.

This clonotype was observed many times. The CDR3 DNA reads as TGTGCCAGCAGCTTGGACCCCCTGGGAGGGAGCCTCTTGGGGAATCAGCCCCAGCATTTT. It encodes CASSLDPLGGSLLGNQPQHF. The chain couples TRBV5-5 to TRBJ1-5, with D unclear. The V end was cut by 0 bases, the J end by 4 bases, with 26 bases between. This CDR3 has 20 residues. Germline CDR1 reads SGHKS; CDR2 reads YYEKEE (reference sequence).

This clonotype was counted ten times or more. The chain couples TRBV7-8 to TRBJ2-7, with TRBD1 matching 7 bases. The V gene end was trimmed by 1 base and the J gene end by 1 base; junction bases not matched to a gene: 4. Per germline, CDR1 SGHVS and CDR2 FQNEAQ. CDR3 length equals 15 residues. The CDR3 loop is CASSLERTGSYEQYF. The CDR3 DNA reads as TGTGCCAGCAGCTTAGAGCGGACAGGATCCTACGAGCAGTACTTC.

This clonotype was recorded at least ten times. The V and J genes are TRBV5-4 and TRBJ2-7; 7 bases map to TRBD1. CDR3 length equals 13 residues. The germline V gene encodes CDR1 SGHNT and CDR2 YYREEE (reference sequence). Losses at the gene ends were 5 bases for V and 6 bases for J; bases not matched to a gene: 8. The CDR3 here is CASRHTGDGEQYF. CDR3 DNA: TGTGCCAGCAGGCATACAGGGGATGGCGAGCAGTACTTC.

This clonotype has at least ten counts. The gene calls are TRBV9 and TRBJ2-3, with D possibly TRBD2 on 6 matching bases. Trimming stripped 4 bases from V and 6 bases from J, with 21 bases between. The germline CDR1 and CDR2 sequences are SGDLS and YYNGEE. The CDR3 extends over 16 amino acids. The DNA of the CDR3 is TGTGCCAGCAGCCCCCGGACCCTCGGCGGGACGGATACGCAGTATTTT. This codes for CASSPRTLGGTDTQYF.

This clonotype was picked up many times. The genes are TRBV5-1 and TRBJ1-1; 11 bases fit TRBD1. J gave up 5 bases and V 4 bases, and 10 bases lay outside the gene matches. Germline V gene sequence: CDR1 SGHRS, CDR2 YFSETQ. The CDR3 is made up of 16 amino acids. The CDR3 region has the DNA TGCGCCAGCAGCACCGGACAGGGGGCATGGTGGACTGAAGCTTTCTTT. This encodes CASSTGQGAWWTEAFF.

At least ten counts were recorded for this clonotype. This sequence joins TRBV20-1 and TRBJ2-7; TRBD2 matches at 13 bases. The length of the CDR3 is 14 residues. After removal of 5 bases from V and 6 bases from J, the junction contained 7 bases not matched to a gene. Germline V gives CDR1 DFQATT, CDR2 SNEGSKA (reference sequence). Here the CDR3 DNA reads TGCAGTGCTCCTCGGACTAGCGGGAGAGGCGAGCAGTACTTC. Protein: CSAPRTSGRGEQYF.

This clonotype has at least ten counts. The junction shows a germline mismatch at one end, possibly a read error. The CDR3 here is CSARGGGVGTDTQYF. CDR3 bases: TGCAGTGCAAGAGGGGGGGGAGTCGGCACAGATACGCAGTATTTT. The V and J genes are TRBV20-1 and TRBJ2-3, with a weak D call TRBD2 (7 bases). Germline assignment: CDR1 DFQATT and CDR2 SNEGSKA (reference sequence). The CDR3 consists of 15 residues.

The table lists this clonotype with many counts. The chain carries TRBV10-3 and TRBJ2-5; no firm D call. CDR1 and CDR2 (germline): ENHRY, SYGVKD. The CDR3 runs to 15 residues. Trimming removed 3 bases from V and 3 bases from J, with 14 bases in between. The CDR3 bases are TGTGCCATCAGTGATAGCTTAACGGATAAAGAGACCCAGTACTTC. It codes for CAISDSLTDKETQYF.